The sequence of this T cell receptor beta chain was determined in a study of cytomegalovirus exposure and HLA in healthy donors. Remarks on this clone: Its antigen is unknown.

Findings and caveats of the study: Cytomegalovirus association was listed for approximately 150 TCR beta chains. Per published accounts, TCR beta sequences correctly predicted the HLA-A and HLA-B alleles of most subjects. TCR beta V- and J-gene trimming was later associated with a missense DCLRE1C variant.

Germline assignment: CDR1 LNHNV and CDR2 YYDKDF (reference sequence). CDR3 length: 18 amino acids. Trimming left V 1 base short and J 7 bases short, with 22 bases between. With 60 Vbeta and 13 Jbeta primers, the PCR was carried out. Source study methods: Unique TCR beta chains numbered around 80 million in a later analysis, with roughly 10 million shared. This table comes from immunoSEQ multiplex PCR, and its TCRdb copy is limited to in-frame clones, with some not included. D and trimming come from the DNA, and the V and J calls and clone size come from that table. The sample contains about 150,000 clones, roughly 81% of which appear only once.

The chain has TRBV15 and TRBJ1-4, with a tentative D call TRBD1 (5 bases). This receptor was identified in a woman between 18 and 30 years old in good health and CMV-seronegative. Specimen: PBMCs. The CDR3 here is CATSRGIQEGSGAEKLFF. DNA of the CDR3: TGTGCCACCAGCAGAGGAATCCAGGAGGGGTCCGGTGCTGAAAAACTGTTTTTT.